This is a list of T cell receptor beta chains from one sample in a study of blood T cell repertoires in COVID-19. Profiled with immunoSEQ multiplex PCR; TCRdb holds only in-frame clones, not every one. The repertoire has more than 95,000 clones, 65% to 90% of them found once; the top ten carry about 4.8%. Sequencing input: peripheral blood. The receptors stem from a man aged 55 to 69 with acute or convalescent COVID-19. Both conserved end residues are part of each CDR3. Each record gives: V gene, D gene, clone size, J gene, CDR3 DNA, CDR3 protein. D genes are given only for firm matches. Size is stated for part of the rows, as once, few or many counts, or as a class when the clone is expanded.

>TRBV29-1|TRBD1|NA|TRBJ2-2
TGCAGCGTTGGACGGACAGGGAACACCGGGGAGCTGTTTTTT
CSVGRTGNTGELFF
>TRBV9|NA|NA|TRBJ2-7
TGTGCCAGCAGCGTAGTTATCAGGTACTACGAGCAGTACTTC
CASSVVIRYYEQYF
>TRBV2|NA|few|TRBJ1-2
TGTGCCAGCATCCTGACAGAAAACCCTGGCTACACCTTC
CASILTENPGYTF
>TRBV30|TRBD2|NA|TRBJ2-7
TGTGCCTGGGGGACTAGCGTTTCCTACGAGCAGTACTTC
CAWGTSVSYEQYF
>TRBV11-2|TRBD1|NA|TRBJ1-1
TGTGCCAGCAGCTTAGTTGCCGGGACAGTGAACACTGAAGCTTTCTTT
CASSLVAGTVNTEAFF
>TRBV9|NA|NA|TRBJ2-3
TGTGCCAGCAGCGTCTCTAGGCCAGATACGCAGTATTTT
CASSVSRPDTQYF
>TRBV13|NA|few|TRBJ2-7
TGTGCCAGCAGCTATACAGGGTGGTACGAGCAGTACTTC
CASSYTGWYEQYF
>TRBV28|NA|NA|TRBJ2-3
TGTGCCAGCAGTTCCTCTGATACGCAGTATTTT
CASSSSDTQYF
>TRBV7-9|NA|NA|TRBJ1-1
TGTGCCAGCAGCTTAGGAACAACGGAAGCTTTCTTT
CASSLGTTEAFF
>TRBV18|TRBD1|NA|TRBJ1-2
TGTGCCAGCTCACCGGAGCTCCCGGGACAGGGGGATCCCCTCTATGGCTACACCTTC
CASSPELPGQGDPLYGYTF
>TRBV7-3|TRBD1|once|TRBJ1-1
TGTGCCAGCAGCTTAGGACAGGGCACTGAAGCTTTCTTT
CASSLGQGTEAFF
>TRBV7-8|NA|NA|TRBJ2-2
TGTGCCAGCAGCCAACTCGGGACACCTACCGGGGAGCTGTTTTTT
CASSQLGTPTGELFF
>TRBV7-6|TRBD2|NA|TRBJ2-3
TGTGCCAGCAGCTTCCTAGCGGGAGGGGAATGGGGCACAGATACGCAGTATTTT
CASSFLAGGEWGTDTQYF
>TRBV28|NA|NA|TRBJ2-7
TGTGCCAGCAGATCCGGGACTCCCCCTCCCTGGGGGATCTTC
CASRSGTPPPWGIF
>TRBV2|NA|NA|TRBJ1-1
TGTGCCAGCAGTCAGACGGGAGGGTGGACTGAAGCTTTCTTT
CASSQTGGWTEAFF
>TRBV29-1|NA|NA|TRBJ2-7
TGCAGCGTTCGGGACACCTCCTACGAGCAGTACTTC
CSVRDTSYEQYF
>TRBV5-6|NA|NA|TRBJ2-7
TGTGCCAGCAGCTTGCCCAGATCCTACGAGCAGTACTTC
CASSLPRSYEQYF
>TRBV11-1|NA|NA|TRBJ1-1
TGTGCCAGCAGCTTAGCGTTAACAGCTGAAGCTTTCTTT
CASSLALTAEAFF
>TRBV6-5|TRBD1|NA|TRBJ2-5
TGTGCCAGCAGTCCGGGACAGCAAGAGACCCAGTACTTC
CASSPGQQETQYF
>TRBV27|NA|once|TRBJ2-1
TGTGCCAGCACCCGACAGAGGACAGCCGCCTACAATGAGCAGTTCTTC
CASTRQRTAAYNEQFF
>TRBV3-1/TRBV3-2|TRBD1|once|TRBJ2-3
TGTGCCAGCAGCCAAGGGACAGGGGTGGGCACAGATACGCAGTATTTT
CASSQGTGVGTDTQYF
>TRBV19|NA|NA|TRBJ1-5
TGTGCCAGTAGTATATCTCGGACAGCGTATAGCAATCAGCCCCAGCATTTT
CASSISRTAYSNQPQHF
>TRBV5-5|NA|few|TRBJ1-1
TGTGCCAGCAGCTTCCTCGGAGGAGGGCAGTTCACTGAAGCTTTCTTT
CASSFLGGGQFTEAFF
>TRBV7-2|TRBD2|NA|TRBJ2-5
TGTGCCAGCAGCTTTACTAGCGGGGGGGCGCGGGAGACCCAGTACTTC
CASSFTSGGARETQYF
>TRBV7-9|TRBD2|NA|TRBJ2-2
TGTGCCAGCAGCTTAGCGCGGGGGTACTCGAACACCGGGGAGCTGTTTTTT
CASSLARGYSNTGELFF
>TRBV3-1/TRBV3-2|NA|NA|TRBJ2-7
TGTGCCAGCAGCCTCTCCGGGACATTCGCCTACGAGCAGTACTTC
CASSLSGTFAYEQYF
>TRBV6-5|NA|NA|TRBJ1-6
TGTGCCAGCAGCGCAGGGGAGTCTAATTCACCCCTCCACTTT
CASSAGESNSPLHF
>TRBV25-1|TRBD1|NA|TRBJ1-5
TGTGCCAGCAGTCAAACAGGGGTAGGAAGCAATCAGCCCCAGCATTTT
CASSQTGVGSNQPQHF
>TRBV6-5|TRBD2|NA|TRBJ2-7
TGTGCCAGCAGTTACTCTCTAGCGGGGGGGACCTACGAGCAGTACTTC
CASSYSLAGGTYEQYF
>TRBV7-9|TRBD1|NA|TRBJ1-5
TGTGCCAGCAGCTCGGACAGGTGGGGCAATCAGCCCCAGCATTTT
CASSSDRWGNQPQHF
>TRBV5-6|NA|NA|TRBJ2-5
TGTGCCAGCAGAAGAGGCAACCCTCAAGAGACCCAGTACTTC
CASRRGNPQETQYF
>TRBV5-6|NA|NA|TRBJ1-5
TGTGCCAGCAGCTTGACGACAGGTTATAGCAATCAGCCCCAGCATTTT
CASSLTTGYSNQPQHF
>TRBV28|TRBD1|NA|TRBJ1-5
TGTGCCAGCACCTCCGGGACAGGAGGCCAGCCCCAGCATTTT
CASTSGTGGQPQHF
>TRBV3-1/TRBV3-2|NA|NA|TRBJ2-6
TGTGCCAGCAGCCAGGGGGCGGTTTTCGGGGCCAACGTCCTGACTTTC
CASSQGAVFGANVLTF
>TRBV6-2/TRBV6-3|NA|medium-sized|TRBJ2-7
TGTGCCAGCAGTTACTTTGGGAGGAACGACTACGAGCAGTACTTC
CASSYFGRNDYEQYF
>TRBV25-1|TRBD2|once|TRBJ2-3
TGTGCCAGCAGTGAGGGAGGGCGGGGGAGCACAGATACGCAGTATTTT
CASSEGGRGSTDTQYF
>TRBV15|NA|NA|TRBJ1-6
TGTGCCACCAGCAGAGATAGGGGCCGGGCTAGTTCACCCCTCCACTTT
CATSRDRGRASSPLHF
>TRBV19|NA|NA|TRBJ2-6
TGTGCCAGTAGTATGGTCCAGGACTCTGGGGCCAACGTCCTGACTTTC
CASSMVQDSGANVLTF
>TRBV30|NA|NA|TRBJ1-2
TGTGCCTGGAGTGTGGCGGGGATCGGCTACACCTTC
CAWSVAGIGYTF
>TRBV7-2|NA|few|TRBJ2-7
TGTGCCAGCAGCCAAACCGGGACACCCTCCGAGCAGTACTTC
CASSQTGTPSEQYF
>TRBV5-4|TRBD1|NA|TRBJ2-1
TGTGCCAGCAGCCCGGGACAGGGGGCCCTCAATGAGCAGTTCTTC
CASSPGQGALNEQFF
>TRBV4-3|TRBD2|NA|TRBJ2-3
TGCGCCAGCAGCCGGGTAGCGGGAGATACAGATACGCAGTATTTT
CASSRVAGDTDTQYF
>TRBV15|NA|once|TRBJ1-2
TGTGCCACCAGCAGACCCCGGAACTATGGCTACACCTTC
CATSRPRNYGYTF
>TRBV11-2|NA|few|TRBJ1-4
TGTGCCAGCAGCCCACTCCTTAATGAAAAACTGTTTTTT
CASSPLLNEKLFF
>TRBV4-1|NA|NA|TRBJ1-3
TGCGCCAGCAGCCCCGCGGAGGGCTGGGGAAACACCATATATTTT
CASSPAEGWGNTIYF
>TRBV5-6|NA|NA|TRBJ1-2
TGTGCCAGCAGCACCGGGACATCGAACTATGGCTACACCTTC
CASSTGTSNYGYTF
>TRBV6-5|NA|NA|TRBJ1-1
TGTGCCAGCAGTTACCAAGCCCGGAACACTGAAGCTTTCTTT
CASSYQARNTEAFF
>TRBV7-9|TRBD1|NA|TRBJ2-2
TGTGCCAGCAGCTTAGTATCTGGGACAGCGAACACCGGGGAGCTGTTTTTT
CASSLVSGTANTGELFF
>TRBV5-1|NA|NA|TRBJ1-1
TGCGCCAGCAGCTTGGCCCTCGGAGGGGTGGCCACTGAAGCTTTCTTT
CASSLALGGVATEAFF
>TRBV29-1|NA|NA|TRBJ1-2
TGCAGCGTTGAACCACTATATGGCTACACCTTC
CSVEPLYGYTF
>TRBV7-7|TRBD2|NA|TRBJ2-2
TGTGCTACCCAACCCGGGACTAGTAACCCCGGGGAGCTGTTTTTT
CATQPGTSNPGELFF
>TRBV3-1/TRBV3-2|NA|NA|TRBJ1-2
TGTGCCAGCAGCCCCCGCAGGGTTGATGGCTACACCTTC
CASSPRRVDGYTF